A selection of T cell receptor beta chains follows, all from one sample in a study of response to subunit inactivated influenza vaccine. TCRdb redid the calling of the RT-PCR reads with MiXCR, one entry per CDR3 protein. The top ten clones hold 6.5% to 8.5% of a sample with 650,000 to 800,000 distinct CDR3 sequences, roughly 14% of them seen once. This material consisted of PBMCs from blood, taken 14 days before vaccination. These receptors originate from a man aged 45-65 years who received an inactivated influenza vaccine. CDR3s include the opening cysteine and the closing phenylalanine or tryptophan. Each record gives: D gene, clone size, J gene, V gene, CDR3 protein, CDR3 DNA. The D gene is left open where the match is weak. Not every row has a clone size; where given, it reads once, few, many or a size class.

D: NA
size: few
J: TRBJ1-6
V: TRBV5-1
CDR3: CASRGGDRSYSPLHF
DNA: TGCGCCAGCAGGGGGGGAGACAGGAGCTATTCACCCCTCCACTTT

D: TRBD2
size: many
J: TRBJ2-1
V: TRBV28
CDR3: CASGLAGEVEQFF
DNA: TGTGCCAGCGGACTAGCGGGGGAGGTTGAGCAGTTCTTC

D: TRBD1
size: NA
J: TRBJ2-6
V: TRBV5-1
CDR3: CASSQTGGEPSGANVLTF
DNA: TGCGCCAGCAGCCAAACAGGGGGCGAACCCTCTGGGGCCAACGTCCTGACTTTC

D: NA
size: few
J: TRBJ1-2
V: TRBV27
CDR3: CASSLRGVTYGYTF
DNA: TGTGCCAGCAGTTTACGGGGCGTAACCTATGGCTACACCTTC

D: TRBD1
size: once
J: TRBJ1-4
V: TRBV29-1
CDR3: CSVARGRGEKLFF
DNA: TGCAGCGTTGCCAGGGGGCGAGGTGAAAAACTGTTTTTT

D: NA
size: NA
J: TRBJ1-4
V: TRBV11-2
CDR3: CASSLPTLEKLFF
DNA: TGTGCCAGCAGCCTTCCTACGTTGGAAAAACTGTTTTTT

D: NA
size: NA
J: TRBJ2-7
V: TRBV7-8
CDR3: CASSDGRRTLEF
DNA: TGTGCCAGCAGCGACGGACGGAGAACCCTAGAGTTC

D: NA
size: few
J: TRBJ2-5
V: TRBV11-2
CDR3: CASSLFTEAPKGETQYF
DNA: TGTGCCAGCAGCTTATTTACCGAAGCGCCCAAGGGAGAGACCCAGTACTTC

D: TRBD2
size: NA
J: TRBJ2-1
V: TRBV29-1
CDR3: CSSGLAGREQFF
DNA: TGCAGCTCGGGGCTAGCGGGGCGCGAGCAGTTCTTC

D: TRBD2
size: NA
J: TRBJ2-3
V: TRBV11-3
CDR3: CASSSGRGEGDTQYF
DNA: TGTGCCAGCAGCTCTGGTCGGGGGGAAGGGGATACGCAGTATTTT

D: NA
size: many
J: TRBJ1-2
V: TRBV3-1
CDR3: CASSQGASGYTF
DNA: TGTGCCAGCAGCCAAGGGGCAAGCGGCTACACCTTC

D: NA
size: NA
J: TRBJ2-5
V: TRBV11-2
CDR3: CASSPLQGKETQYF
DNA: TGTGCCAGCAGCCCCTTACAGGGAAAAGAGACCCAGTACTTC

D: NA
size: few
J: TRBJ1-1
V: TRBV2
CDR3: CASRELRGTEAFF
DNA: TGTGCCAGCAGGGAACTAAGGGGCACCGAAGCTTTCTTT

D: NA
size: few
J: TRBJ2-5
V: TRBV3-1
CDR3: CASSQRIRGGQETQYF
DNA: TGTGCCAGCAGCCAAAGGATAAGGGGTGGGCAAGAGACCCAGTACTTC

D: TRBD2
size: NA
J: TRBJ2-2
V: TRBV28
CDR3: CASSLLGLAGTNTGELFF
DNA: TGTGCCAGCAGTTTATTGGGACTAGCGGGGACGAACACCGGGGAGCTGTTTTTT

D: TRBD1
size: many
J: TRBJ1-4
V: TRBV7-9
CDR3: CASSLRQGAANEKLFF
DNA: TGTGCCAGCAGCCTGAGACAGGGGGCGGCTAATGAAAAACTGTTTTTT

D: NA
size: few
J: TRBJ2-6
V: TRBV7-2
CDR3: CASSFTSSGANVLTF
DNA: TGTGCCAGCAGTTTTACCAGCTCTGGGGCCAACGTCCTGACTTTC

D: TRBD1
size: NA
J: TRBJ2-3
V: TRBV12-3/TRBV12-4
CDR3: CALSLALWDRGTDTQYF
DNA: TGTGCCCTCAGTTTAGCGCTCTGGGACAGGGGAACAGATACGCAGTATTTT

D: TRBD1
size: few
J: TRBJ2-7
V: TRBV3-1
CDR3: CASSQETGPYEQYF
DNA: TGTGCCAGCAGCCAAGAGACAGGGCCTTACGAGCAGTACTTC

D: TRBD1
size: few
J: TRBJ2-5
V: TRBV2
CDR3: CASSRTGDETQYF
DNA: TGTGCCAGCAGTCGAACAGGGGACGAGACCCAGTACTTC

D: NA
size: many
J: TRBJ2-3
V: TRBV20-1
CDR3: CSASPQNTDTQYF
DNA: TGCAGTGCTAGTCCTCAAAACACAGATACGCAGTATTTT

D: NA
size: NA
J: TRBJ2-3
V: TRBV5-1
CDR3: CASSPVSTDTQYF
DNA: TGCGCCAGCAGCCCAGTGAGCACAGATACGCAGTATTTT

D: NA
size: many
J: TRBJ1-5
V: TRBV29-1
CDR3: CSVAQGRQQPQHF
DNA: TGCAGCGTTGCCCAGGGGCGCCAGCAGCCCCAGCATTTT

D: TRBD1
size: NA
J: TRBJ1-1
V: TRBV6-5
CDR3: CTSSLDRARKAFF
DNA: TGTACCAGCAGTCTCGACAGGGCTCGAAAAGCTTTCTTT

D: NA
size: NA
J: TRBJ1-1
V: TRBV29-1
CDR3: CSVQGGQGITEAFF
DNA: TGCAGCGTTCAAGGAGGGCAGGGGATCACTGAAGCTTTCTTT

D: NA
size: many
J: TRBJ1-1
V: TRBV20-1
CDR3: CSASGFGGNTEAFF
DNA: TGCAGTGCTAGTGGGTTCGGCGGAAACACTGAAGCTTTCTTT

D: NA
size: NA
J: TRBJ2-5
V: TRBV4-1
CDR3: CASSPVVGGPQETQYF
DNA: TGCGCCAGCAGCCCGGTGGTAGGGGGGCCGCAAGAGACCCAGTACTTC

D: NA
size: few
J: TRBJ2-7
V: TRBV27
CDR3: CASSLSVYSYEQYF
DNA: TGTGCCAGCAGTTTATCGGTCTACTCCTACGAGCAGTACTTC

D: TRBD1
size: many
J: TRBJ2-3
V: TRBV9
CDR3: CASSALQGAFTDTQYF
DNA: TGTGCCAGCAGCGCTTTACAGGGGGCCTTCACAGATACGCAGTATTTT

D: TRBD1
size: NA
J: TRBJ2-4
V: TRBV27
CDR3: CASSLSWTGKNIQYF
DNA: TGTGCCAGCAGTTTATCCTGGACAGGAAAAAACATTCAGTACTTC

D: TRBD1
size: NA
J: TRBJ2-2
V: TRBV5-1
CDR3: CASSSVGTGPTGELFF
DNA: TGCGCCAGCAGTTCTGTCGGGACAGGCCCCACCGGGGAGCTGTTTTTT

D: TRBD1
size: few
J: TRBJ2-1
V: TRBV14
CDR3: CASSQDLGQGVGHNEQFF
DNA: TGTGCCAGCAGCCAAGATCTCGGACAGGGCGTTGGGCACAATGAGCAGTTCTTC

D: TRBD1
size: NA
J: TRBJ1-1
V: TRBV20-1
CDR3: CSAEDRRNTEAFF
DNA: TGCAGTGCTGAGGACAGGCGGAACACTGAAGCTTTCTTT

D: TRBD1
size: many
J: TRBJ2-7
V: TRBV20-1
CDR3: CSALGQSSYEQYF
DNA: TGCAGTGCCCTGGGACAGAGCTCCTACGAGCAGTACTTC

D: NA
size: NA
J: TRBJ2-6
V: TRBV20-1
CDR3: CSARGRRSGANVLTF
DNA: TGCAGTGCTAGAGGGCGTCGAAGTGGGGCCAACGTCCTGACTTTC

D: TRBD1
size: few
J: TRBJ1-2
V: TRBV5-1
CDR3: CASSLGRTGLTFHTF
DNA: TGCGCCAGCAGCTTGGGCAGGACAGGCCTCACTTTCCACACCTTC

D: NA
size: many
J: TRBJ1-6
V: TRBV4-2
CDR3: CASSQGQIYSPLHF
DNA: TGTGCCAGCAGCCAGGGGCAGATCTACTCACCCCTCCACTTT

D: TRBD1
size: few
J: TRBJ1-2
V: TRBV4-3
CDR3: CASSQVRTGRSGYTF
DNA: TGCGCCAGCAGCCAAGTTCGGACAGGGAGGAGTGGCTACACCTTC

D: NA
size: few
J: TRBJ2-7
V: TRBV28
CDR3: CASRTTSEQYF
DNA: TGTGCCAGCAGAACGACGAGCGAGCAGTACTTC

D: TRBD1
size: NA
J: TRBJ2-7
V: TRBV7-6
CDR3: CASSLVAGGLGEQYF
DNA: TGTGCCAGCAGCTTAGTGGCAGGGGGCCTGGGCGAGCAGTACTTC

D: TRBD2
size: few
J: TRBJ2-7
V: TRBV7-2
CDR3: CASSTGTTTYEQYF
DNA: TGTGCCAGCAGTACCGGGACTACCACCTACGAGCAGTACTTC

D: NA
size: NA
J: TRBJ1-5
V: TRBV12-3/TRBV12-4
CDR3: CASSMGAQPQHF
DNA: TGTGCCAGCAGTATGGGAGCGCAGCCCCAGCATTTT

D: NA
size: many
J: TRBJ1-1
V: TRBV7-9
CDR3: CASSRGGGTTEAFF
DNA: TGTGCCAGCAGCCGAGGGGGAGGGACCACTGAAGCTTTCTTT

D: NA
size: few
J: TRBJ1-2
V: TRBV12-3/TRBV12-4
CDR3: CASSYHGVYGYTF
DNA: TGTGCCAGCAGTTATCACGGAGTTTATGGCTACACCTTC

D: NA
size: few
J: TRBJ2-5
V: TRBV5-1
CDR3: CASSPRDLKETQYF
DNA: TGCGCCAGCAGCCCCCGGGACTTGAAAGAGACCCAGTACTTC

D: NA
size: many
J: TRBJ2-3
V: TRBV29-1
CDR3: CSTTRESTDTQYF
DNA: TGCAGCACGACAAGGGAGAGCACAGATACGCAGTATTTT

D: NA
size: NA
J: TRBJ1-1
V: TRBV4-1
CDR3: CASSQEQRNTEAFF
DNA: TGCGCCAGCAGCCAAGAGCAGAGGAACACTGAAGCTTTCTTT

D: NA
size: few
J: TRBJ2-1
V: TRBV9
CDR3: CASSSRQIYNEQFF
DNA: TGTGCCAGCAGCTCACGACAGATCTACAATGAGCAGTTCTTC

D: TRBD1
size: NA
J: TRBJ1-5
V: TRBV20-1
CDR3: CSASDRALYSNQPQHF
DNA: TGCAGTGCATCGGACAGGGCCCTATATAGCAATCAGCCCCAGCATTTT

D: TRBD1
size: NA
J: TRBJ1-1
V: TRBV28
CDR3: CASRRGHLEAFF
DNA: TGTGCCAGCAGGAGGGGGCATCTTGAAGCTTTCTTT

D: NA
size: NA
J: TRBJ2-7
V: TRBV27
CDR3: CASSFNSHSEQYF
DNA: TGTGCCAGCAGTTTCAACAGCCACAGCGAGCAGTACTTC

D: NA
size: NA
J: TRBJ2-7
V: TRBV6-5
CDR3: CASSYMGEQYF
DNA: TGTGCCAGCAGTTATATGGGCGAGCAGTACTTC

D: TRBD2
size: NA
J: TRBJ2-7
V: TRBV27
CDR3: CASRMGLAGSFEQYF
DNA: TGTGCCAGCAGGATGGGACTAGCGGGCTCTTTCGAGCAGTACTTC

D: NA
size: NA
J: TRBJ1-6
V: TRBV10-3
CDR3: CAISDYGSSSNSPLHF
DNA: TGTGCCATCAGTGATTACGGATCAAGCAGTAATTCACCCCTCCACTTT

D: NA
size: few
J: TRBJ2-1
V: TRBV30
CDR3: CAWSSGSNNEQFF
DNA: TGTGCCTGGAGTTCTGGGTCCAACAATGAGCAGTTCTTC

D: TRBD1
size: NA
J: TRBJ2-1
V: TRBV30
CDR3: CAWLPGQGSYNEQFF
DNA: TGTGCCTGGCTCCCGGGACAGGGATCCTACAATGAGCAGTTCTTC